Included here is one T cell receptor (beta chain) sequence, with context. No antigen is known for it. This sample is part of a study of T cell responses to AZD1222 COVID-19 vaccine. For the study at large: Analysis merged second doses at about 4 or about 12 weeks. Findings and limits, study-wide: Seropositivity was recorded at baseline in only a handful of AZD1222 recipients. Two doses of AZD1222 preceded a rise in Spike-specific TCR breadth and depth. A reported finding is that nearly half of spike-specific TCRs target unmutated variant regions.

Some clones are missing from TCRdb's copy, which holds only in-frame ones; the method was immunoSEQ multiplex PCR. The sample lists fewer than 300,000 clones; just over 90% were seen once. CDR1 is SGHNT and CDR2 is YYREEE in the germline V gene (reference sequence). CDR3 length equals 17 residues. V lost 4 bases to trimming and J lost 2 bases, with 20 bases between them. This material consisted of peripheral blood, taken on day 0 of AZD1222 vaccination. The source is an adult in good health. V usage is TRBV5-4 and J usage is TRBJ2-3; no clear D gene. The DNA of the CDR3 is TGTGCCAGCAGCCCGGCCCTGTGGCAGGAGTCCACAGATACGCAGTATTTT. Translated: CASSPALWQESTDTQYF.